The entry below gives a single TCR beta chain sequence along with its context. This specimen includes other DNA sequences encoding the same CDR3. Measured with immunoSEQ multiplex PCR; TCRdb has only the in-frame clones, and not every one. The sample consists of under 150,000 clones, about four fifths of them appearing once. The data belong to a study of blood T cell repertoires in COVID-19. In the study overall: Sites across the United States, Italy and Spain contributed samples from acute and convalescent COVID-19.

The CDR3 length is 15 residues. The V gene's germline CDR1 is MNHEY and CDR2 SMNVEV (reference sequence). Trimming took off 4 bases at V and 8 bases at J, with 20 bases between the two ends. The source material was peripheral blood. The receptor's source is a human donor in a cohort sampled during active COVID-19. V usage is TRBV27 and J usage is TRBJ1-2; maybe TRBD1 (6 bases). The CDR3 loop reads CASSSQDSPQRGYTF. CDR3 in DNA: TGTGCCAGCAGTTCGCAGGACAGTCCCCAGCGGGGCTACACCTTC.